This T cell receptor beta chain was recovered during a study of radiotherapy plus CTLA-4 blockade in lung cancer. Across the whole study: In roughly 19% of patients, objective responses were seen; roughly 28% had disease control. Broader study findings: Among blood TCR repertoires after radiotherapy plus ipilimumab, tumor-derived clones expanded. How blood T cell clones changed early, along with interferon-beta, reportedly forecast response best.

Sequencing used immunoSEQ multiplex PCR; TCRdb keeps in-frame clones, though not all of them. The table has around 40,000 clones, approximately 86% seen once. Concerning this clone: The antigen remains undetermined.

This CDR3 region has 17 residues. The V gene's germline CDR1 is LNHNV and CDR2 YYDKDF (reference sequence). Germline trimming cut 7 bases from V and 4 bases from J; bases unmatched to any gene: 12. The gene calls are TRBV15 and TRBJ2-1; 11 positions agree with TRBD1. The clonotype comes from a human donor with non-small cell lung cancer whose response to radiotherapy plus ipilimumab could not be evaluated. This specimen consisted of peripheral blood, obtained from a patient treated with radiotherapy plus ipilimumab. The CDR3 loop reads CATKGTGGLVTYNEQFF. The CDR3 DNA sequence: TGTGCCACCAAGGGGACAGGGGGACTCGTCACTTACAATGAGCAGTTCTTC. The whole variable domain, remainder taken from reference TRBV15 and TRBJ2-1, is DAMVIQNPRYQVTQFGKPVTLSCSQTLNHNVMYWYQQKSSQAPKLLFHYYDKDFNNEADTPDNFQSRRPNTSFCFLDIRSPGLGDTAMYLCATKGTGGLVTYNEQFFGPGTRLTVL.